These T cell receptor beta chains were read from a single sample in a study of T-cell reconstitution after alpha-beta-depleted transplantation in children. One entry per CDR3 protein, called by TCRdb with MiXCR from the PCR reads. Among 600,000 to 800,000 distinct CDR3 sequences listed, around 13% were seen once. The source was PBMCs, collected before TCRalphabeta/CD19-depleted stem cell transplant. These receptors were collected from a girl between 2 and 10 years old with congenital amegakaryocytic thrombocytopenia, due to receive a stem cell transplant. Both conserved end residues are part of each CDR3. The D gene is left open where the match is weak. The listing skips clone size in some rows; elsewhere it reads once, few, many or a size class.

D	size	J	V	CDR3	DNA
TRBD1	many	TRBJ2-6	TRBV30	CAWRSLGQGITGANVLTF	TGTGCCTGGAGGTCCCTGGGACAGGGTATAACTGGGGCCAACGTCCTGACTTTC
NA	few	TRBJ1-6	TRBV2	CASSVIGSSYNSPLHF	TGTGCCAGCAGTGTTATCGGGAGCTCCTATAATTCACCCCTCCACTTT
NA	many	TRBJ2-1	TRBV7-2	CASSLLEGEQFF	TGTGCCAGCAGCTTACTAGAGGGGGAGCAGTTCTTC
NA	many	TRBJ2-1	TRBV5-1	CASSLGGLTGASRNEQFF	TGCGCCAGCAGCTTGGGAGGTTTAACGGGAGCATCGCGGAATGAGCAGTTCTTC
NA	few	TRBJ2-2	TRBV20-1	CSATPWQGGIGTGELFF	TGCAGTGCTACTCCCTGGCAGGGGGGCATCGGAACCGGGGAGCTGTTTTTT
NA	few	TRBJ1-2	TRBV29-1	CSVVGLNGYTF	TGCAGCGTTGTTGGGTTGAATGGCTACACCTTC
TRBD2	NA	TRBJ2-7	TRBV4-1	CASSRKGLADYEQYF	TGCGCCAGCAGCCGAAAGGGACTAGCAGATTACGAGCAGTACTTC
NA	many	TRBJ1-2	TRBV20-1	CSANRGYTF	TGCAGTGCTAATCGTGGCTACACCTTC
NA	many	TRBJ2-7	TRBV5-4	CASSLATETYEQYF	TGTGCCAGCAGCTTGGCGACGGAAACCTACGAGCAGTACTTC
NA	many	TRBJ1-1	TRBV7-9	CASSPTENTEAFF	TGTGCCAGCAGCCCAACTGAGAACACTGAAGCTTTCTTT
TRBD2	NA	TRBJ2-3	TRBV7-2	CASSLPGGRTDTQYF	TGTGCCAGCAGCTTGCCGGGAGGGAGGACAGATACGCAGTATTTT
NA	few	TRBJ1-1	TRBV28	CATGTNTEAFF	TGTGCCACGGGTACGAACACTGAAGCTTTCTTT
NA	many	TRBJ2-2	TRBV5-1	CASSLETGRGGELFF	TGCGCCAGCAGCTTGGAGACGGGACGGGGCGGGGAGCTGTTTTTT
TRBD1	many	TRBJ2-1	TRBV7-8	CASSRPGTGMFEQFF	TGTGCCAGCAGCCGTCCGGGGACAGGTATGTTTGAGCAGTTCTTC
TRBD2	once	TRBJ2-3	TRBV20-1	CSASYPAGGADTQYF	TGCAGTGCTAGTTATCCGGCGGGAGGGGCAGATACGCAGTATTTT
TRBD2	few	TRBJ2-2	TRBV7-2	CASSLAPGLAVELFF	TGTGCCAGCAGCTTAGCCCCGGGACTAGCTGTGGAGCTGTTTTTT
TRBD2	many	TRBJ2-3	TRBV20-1	CSARSQTSGAADTQYF	TGCAGTGCTAGATCTCAGACTAGCGGGGCCGCAGATACGCAGTATTTT
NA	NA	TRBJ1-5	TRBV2	CASSERTVNQPQHF	TGTGCCAGCAGTGAACGGACAGTAAATCAGCCCCAGCATTTT
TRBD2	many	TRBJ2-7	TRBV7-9	CASSLGLAAYEQYF	TGTGCCAGCAGTTTAGGACTAGCGGCCTACGAGCAGTACTTC
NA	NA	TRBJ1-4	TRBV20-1	CSARFNEKLFF	TGCAGTGCCCGTTTCAATGAAAAACTGTTTTTT
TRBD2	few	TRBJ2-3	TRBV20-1	CSATATSVTDTQYF	TGCAGTGCTACTGCGACTAGCGTCACAGATACGCAGTATTTT
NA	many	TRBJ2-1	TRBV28	CASSLVGAVNEQFF	TGTGCCAGCAGTTTAGTGGGAGCCGTCAATGAGCAGTTCTTC
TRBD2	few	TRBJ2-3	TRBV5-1	CASSLPTPHSGSLNTQYF	TGCGCCAGCAGCTTGCCAACTCCGCATAGCGGGAGTTTAAATACGCAGTATTTT
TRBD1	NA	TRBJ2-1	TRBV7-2	CASSFLWDRNNEQFF	TGTGCCAGCAGCTTCCTTTGGGACAGAAACAATGAGCAGTTCTTC